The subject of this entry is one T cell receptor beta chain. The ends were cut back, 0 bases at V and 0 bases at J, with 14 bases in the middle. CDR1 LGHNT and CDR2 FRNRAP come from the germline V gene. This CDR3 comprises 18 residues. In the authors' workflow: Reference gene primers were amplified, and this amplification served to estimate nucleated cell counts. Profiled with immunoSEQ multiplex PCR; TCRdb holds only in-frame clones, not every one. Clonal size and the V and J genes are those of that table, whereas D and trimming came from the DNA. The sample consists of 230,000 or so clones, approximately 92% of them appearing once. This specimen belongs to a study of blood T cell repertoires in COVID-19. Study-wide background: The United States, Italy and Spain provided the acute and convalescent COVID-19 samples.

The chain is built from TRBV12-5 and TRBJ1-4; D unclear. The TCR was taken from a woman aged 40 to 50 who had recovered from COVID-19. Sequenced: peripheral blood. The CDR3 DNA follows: TGTGCTAGTGGTTTGGTACTGTCCCTTTCCTCAACTAATGAAAAACTGTTTTTT. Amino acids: CASGLVLSLSSTNEKLFF.